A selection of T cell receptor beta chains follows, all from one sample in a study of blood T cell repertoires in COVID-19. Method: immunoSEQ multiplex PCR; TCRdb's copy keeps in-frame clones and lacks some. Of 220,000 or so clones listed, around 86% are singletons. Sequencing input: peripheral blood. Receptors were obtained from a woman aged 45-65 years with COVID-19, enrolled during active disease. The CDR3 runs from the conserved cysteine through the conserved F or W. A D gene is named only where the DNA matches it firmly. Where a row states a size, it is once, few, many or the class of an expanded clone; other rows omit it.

cdr3_nt: TGCGCCAGCAGCTTGGGACTGGGGAGTTTCAATGAGCAGTTCTTC
cdr3_aa: CASSLGLGSFNEQFF
v_call: TRBV5-1
cdr3_length: 15
clone_size: NA
d_call: NA
j_call: TRBJ2-1

cdr3_nt: TGTGCCACCAGCAGAGGGACGGGGCAGCCCCAGCATTTT
cdr3_aa: CATSRGTGQPQHF
v_call: TRBV15
cdr3_length: 13
clone_size: NA
d_call: NA
j_call: TRBJ1-5

cdr3_nt: TGTGCCACCAGCAGAGATCCAGGTTACCGTGCAACTAATGAAAAACTGTTTTTT
cdr3_aa: CATSRDPGYRATNEKLFF
v_call: TRBV15
cdr3_length: 18
clone_size: few
d_call: NA
j_call: TRBJ1-4

cdr3_nt: TGTGCCAGCAGTGTATCCAGAGGGGGACACCGCACAGATACGCAGTATTTT
cdr3_aa: CASSVSRGGHRTDTQYF
v_call: TRBV6-1
cdr3_length: 17
clone_size: NA
d_call: NA
j_call: TRBJ2-3

cdr3_nt: TGTGCCACCAGTGAGTCTCAGGGGGGTTTGGAGACCCAGTACTTC
cdr3_aa: CATSESQGGLETQYF
v_call: TRBV24-1
cdr3_length: 15
clone_size: NA
d_call: NA
j_call: TRBJ2-5

cdr3_nt: TGTGCCAGTACCCTAAGCAATCAGCCCCAGCATTTT
cdr3_aa: CASTLSNQPQHF
v_call: TRBV19
cdr3_length: 12
clone_size: NA
d_call: NA
j_call: TRBJ1-5

cdr3_nt: TGTGCCATCAGTTCCGGGACAGGGAACTCCGGGGAGCTGTTTTTT
cdr3_aa: CAISSGTGNSGELFF
v_call: TRBV10-3
cdr3_length: 15
clone_size: NA
d_call: TRBD1
j_call: TRBJ2-2

cdr3_nt: TGTGCCAGCAGCTTGGGTCCCGGGACAGGGGGCAAAAACATTCAGTACTTC
cdr3_aa: CASSLGPGTGGKNIQYF
v_call: TRBV7-6
cdr3_length: 17
clone_size: NA
d_call: TRBD1
j_call: TRBJ2-4

cdr3_nt: TGCGCCAGCAGTTCCAGGTCCACTGGGGGAAACACCATATATTTT
cdr3_aa: CASSSRSTGGNTIYF
v_call: TRBV5-1
cdr3_length: 15
clone_size: NA
d_call: NA
j_call: TRBJ1-3

cdr3_nt: TGTGCCAGCAGCTTATTGCTAGGTAATGAGCAGTTCTTC
cdr3_aa: CASSLLLGNEQFF
v_call: TRBV13
cdr3_length: 13
clone_size: NA
d_call: NA
j_call: TRBJ2-1

cdr3_nt: TGTGCCAGCAGCTGGACTGTGAACACTGAAGCTTTCTTT
cdr3_aa: CASSWTVNTEAFF
v_call: TRBV11-3
cdr3_length: 13
clone_size: NA
d_call: NA
j_call: TRBJ1-1

cdr3_nt: TGTGCCAGCAATAGGGACTTGGATGGCTACACCTTC
cdr3_aa: CASNRDLDGYTF
v_call: TRBV28
cdr3_length: 12
clone_size: NA
d_call: NA
j_call: TRBJ1-2

cdr3_nt: TGTGCCAGCTCCCCCGGACAGGGGGCAGAGACCCAGTACTTC
cdr3_aa: CASSPGQGAETQYF
v_call: TRBV18
cdr3_length: 14
clone_size: NA
d_call: TRBD1
j_call: TRBJ2-5

cdr3_nt: TGTGCCAGCAGTGAAGGGACTCCTCAGTTCTTC
cdr3_aa: CASSEGTPQFF
v_call: TRBV2
cdr3_length: 11
clone_size: once
d_call: NA
j_call: TRBJ2-1

cdr3_nt: TGTGCCAGCAGTAGATCCGGGACACCCCCCTACGAGCAGTACTTC
cdr3_aa: CASSRSGTPPYEQYF
v_call: TRBV27
cdr3_length: 15
clone_size: NA
d_call: NA
j_call: TRBJ2-7

cdr3_nt: TGTGCCAGCAGCTTTCGGGCGCAGGGCACCGGGGAGCTGTTTTTT
cdr3_aa: CASSFRAQGTGELFF
v_call: TRBV5-8
cdr3_length: 15
clone_size: NA
d_call: NA
j_call: TRBJ2-2

cdr3_nt: TGTGCCATCCGAGAGGACAGGGGAGCTTCACCCCTCCACTTT
cdr3_aa: CAIREDRGASPLHF
v_call: TRBV10-3
cdr3_length: 14
clone_size: NA
d_call: TRBD1
j_call: TRBJ1-6

cdr3_nt: TGTGCCAGCAGCTTTTCTGGAGGTTTTGAAGCTTTCTTT
cdr3_aa: CASSFSGGFEAFF
v_call: TRBV11-2
cdr3_length: 13
clone_size: NA
d_call: NA
j_call: TRBJ1-1

cdr3_nt: TGTGCCAGTAGTATATCGGGTCCCGGAAACACCATATATTTT
cdr3_aa: CASSISGPGNTIYF
v_call: TRBV19
cdr3_length: 14
clone_size: NA
d_call: NA
j_call: TRBJ1-3

cdr3_nt: TGTGCCAGCAGCGTTGGGGGGGCCCGCACAGATACGCAGTATTTT
cdr3_aa: CASSVGGARTDTQYF
v_call: TRBV9
cdr3_length: 15
clone_size: NA
d_call: NA
j_call: TRBJ2-3

cdr3_nt: TGTGCCACCTTCAGGGGAAGTAATGGCTACACCTTC
cdr3_aa: CATFRGSNGYTF
v_call: TRBV7-9
cdr3_length: 12
clone_size: NA
d_call: NA
j_call: TRBJ1-2

cdr3_nt: TGTGCCAGTAGTAATCTCCCGGGACAGATTACTGAAGCTTTCTTT
cdr3_aa: CASSNLPGQITEAFF
v_call: TRBV19
cdr3_length: 15
clone_size: NA
d_call: TRBD1
j_call: TRBJ1-1

cdr3_nt: TGTGCCAGCAGCCAAGATCCAGGCCGACCTAACTATGGCTACACCTTC
cdr3_aa: CASSQDPGRPNYGYTF
v_call: TRBV3-1/TRBV3-2
cdr3_length: 16
clone_size: NA
d_call: NA
j_call: TRBJ1-2

cdr3_nt: TGTGCCTGGGCGGGGACCCGCGGAGAGCAGTACTTC
cdr3_aa: CAWAGTRGEQYF
v_call: TRBV30
cdr3_length: 12
clone_size: NA
d_call: NA
j_call: TRBJ2-7

cdr3_nt: TGCGCCAGCAGCCAAGTGGGAGGTTTGGAGACCCAGTACTTC
cdr3_aa: CASSQVGGLETQYF
v_call: TRBV4-1
cdr3_length: 14
clone_size: NA
d_call: NA
j_call: TRBJ2-5

cdr3_nt: TGTGCCAGCAGCTCACAGGGAGGGAGGGGAGAGACCCAGTACTTC
cdr3_aa: CASSSQGGRGETQYF
v_call: TRBV11-2
cdr3_length: 15
clone_size: NA
d_call: NA
j_call: TRBJ2-5

cdr3_nt: TGTGCCAGCAGCGAGGGAGGGCCGGGCTACGAGCAGTACTTC
cdr3_aa: CASSEGGPGYEQYF
v_call: TRBV2
cdr3_length: 14
clone_size: NA
d_call: TRBD2
j_call: TRBJ2-7

cdr3_nt: TGTGCCAGCAGCGGACTCTACGAGCAGTACTTC
cdr3_aa: CASSGLYEQYF
v_call: TRBV7-8
cdr3_length: 11
clone_size: NA
d_call: NA
j_call: TRBJ2-7

cdr3_nt: TGTGCCAGCAGCTTGGCCGGCGGGGGAAAAACTGAAGCTTTCTTT
cdr3_aa: CASSLAGGGKTEAFF
v_call: TRBV5-6
cdr3_length: 15
clone_size: NA
d_call: NA
j_call: TRBJ1-1

cdr3_nt: TGTGCCAGCACCCCGACAGGCAATAGCAATCAGCCCCAGCATTTT
cdr3_aa: CASTPTGNSNQPQHF
v_call: TRBV21-1
cdr3_length: 15
clone_size: NA
d_call: NA
j_call: TRBJ1-5

cdr3_nt: TGTGCCTGGAGCCTTCAACCGGGTAGTGAAGCTTTCTTT
cdr3_aa: CAWSLQPGSEAFF
v_call: TRBV30
cdr3_length: 13
clone_size: NA
d_call: NA
j_call: TRBJ1-1

cdr3_nt: TGTGCCAGCAGCTCGAGACAGGGCGGTCAGCCCCAGCATTTT
cdr3_aa: CASSSRQGGQPQHF
v_call: TRBV7-2
cdr3_length: 14
clone_size: NA
d_call: TRBD1
j_call: TRBJ1-5

cdr3_nt: TGTGCCAGCAGCTTAGAGGGCCACGAGCAGTACTTC
cdr3_aa: CASSLEGHEQYF
v_call: TRBV11-2
cdr3_length: 12
clone_size: NA
d_call: NA
j_call: TRBJ2-7

cdr3_nt: TGCGCCAGCAGCTTGGTTGCGACAGGGGGAAACTATGGCTACACCTTC
cdr3_aa: CASSLVATGGNYGYTF
v_call: TRBV5-1
cdr3_length: 16
clone_size: NA
d_call: TRBD1
j_call: TRBJ1-2

cdr3_nt: TGTGCCAGCAGGGAGGTGGTAGAGGGTGGCTACACCTTC
cdr3_aa: CASREVVEGGYTF
v_call: TRBV6-6
cdr3_length: 13
clone_size: once
d_call: NA
j_call: TRBJ1-2

cdr3_nt: TGTGCCAGCAGCTTAGCGGACCCGGGAGGCACAGATACGCAGTATTTT
cdr3_aa: CASSLADPGGTDTQYF
v_call: TRBV11-1
cdr3_length: 16
clone_size: NA
d_call: NA
j_call: TRBJ2-3

cdr3_nt: TGTGCCAGCAGCGGCGGGGGGAACAATGAGCAGTTCTTC
cdr3_aa: CASSGGGNNEQFF
v_call: TRBV3-1/TRBV3-2
cdr3_length: 13
clone_size: NA
d_call: TRBD2
j_call: TRBJ2-1

cdr3_nt: TGTGCCAGCAGGAAGCAACAGGGGGCGCGGGGAACTGAAGCTTTCTTT
cdr3_aa: CASRKQQGARGTEAFF
v_call: TRBV6-6
cdr3_length: 16
clone_size: NA
d_call: TRBD1
j_call: TRBJ1-1

cdr3_nt: TGTGCCACGCGAAGGTGGGGACAGGGGATATTCTCTGGAAACACCATATATTTT
cdr3_aa: CATRRWGQGIFSGNTIYF
v_call: TRBV28
cdr3_length: 18
clone_size: NA
d_call: TRBD1
j_call: TRBJ1-3

cdr3_nt: TGTGCCAGTACCCCAGGGACAGGTAACTCTGGAAACACCATATATTTT
cdr3_aa: CASTPGTGNSGNTIYF
v_call: TRBV19
cdr3_length: 16
clone_size: NA
d_call: TRBD1
j_call: TRBJ1-3

cdr3_nt: TGTGCCTGGAGACAGGGTTTACGGCCAGATACGCAGTATTTT
cdr3_aa: CAWRQGLRPDTQYF
v_call: TRBV30
cdr3_length: 14
clone_size: NA
d_call: NA
j_call: TRBJ2-3

cdr3_nt: TGTGCCACCAGTGATCCCCGAGACAATGAGCAGTTCTTC
cdr3_aa: CATSDPRDNEQFF
v_call: TRBV24-1
cdr3_length: 13
clone_size: NA
d_call: NA
j_call: TRBJ2-1

cdr3_nt: TGTGCCAGCAGCTTAGGAGGGGGACTAGCGGGGAATGAGCAGTTCTTC
cdr3_aa: CASSLGGGLAGNEQFF
v_call: TRBV11-3
cdr3_length: 16
clone_size: once
d_call: TRBD2
j_call: TRBJ2-1

cdr3_nt: TGTGCCAGCAGACTAGCGGGGGGCACAGATACGCAGTATTTT
cdr3_aa: CASRLAGGTDTQYF
v_call: TRBV28
cdr3_length: 14
clone_size: once
d_call: TRBD2
j_call: TRBJ2-3

cdr3_nt: TGTGCCAGCAGTTTTACAGGGGCTTACAATGAGCAGTTCTTC
cdr3_aa: CASSFTGAYNEQFF
v_call: TRBV9
cdr3_length: 14
clone_size: NA
d_call: TRBD1
j_call: TRBJ2-1

cdr3_nt: TGTGCCAGCAGTTCTTCAGGACAGGGGATTAATGAAAAACTGTTTTTT
cdr3_aa: CASSSSGQGINEKLFF
v_call: TRBV28
cdr3_length: 16
clone_size: once
d_call: TRBD1
j_call: TRBJ1-4

cdr3_nt: TGTGCCAGCAGTTTAAAGGGGGTAGGACTGTTTTTT
cdr3_aa: CASSLKGVGLFF
v_call: TRBV12-3/TRBV12-4
cdr3_length: 12
clone_size: NA
d_call: NA
j_call: TRBJ1-4

cdr3_nt: TGTGCCAGCAGCTTGGAGGGAGGGATCCACCCCAATGAGCAGTTCTTC
cdr3_aa: CASSLEGGIHPNEQFF
v_call: TRBV7-9
cdr3_length: 16
clone_size: NA
d_call: TRBD2
j_call: TRBJ2-1

cdr3_nt: TGTGCTAGTGGTTTGGTACTTGGGGACAGAAACACTGAAGCTTTCTTT
cdr3_aa: CASGLVLGDRNTEAFF
v_call: TRBV12-5
cdr3_length: 16
clone_size: few
d_call: TRBD1
j_call: TRBJ1-1

cdr3_nt: TGTGCCAGCAGCACAGGCGGGACTAGCGATGGCATTCAGTACTTC
cdr3_aa: CASSTGGTSDGIQYF
v_call: TRBV5-4
cdr3_length: 15
clone_size: NA
d_call: TRBD2
j_call: TRBJ2-4

cdr3_nt: TGTGCCAGTAGTATTAAGGTCGGGGGAACTGGGGCCAACGTCCTGACTTTC
cdr3_aa: CASSIKVGGTGANVLTF
v_call: TRBV19
cdr3_length: 17
clone_size: NA
d_call: NA
j_call: TRBJ2-6

cdr3_nt: TGTGCCAGCAGCGTCGTAGGACTTAGCACAGATACGCAGTATTTT
cdr3_aa: CASSVVGLSTDTQYF
v_call: TRBV9
cdr3_length: 15
clone_size: NA
d_call: NA
j_call: TRBJ2-3

cdr3_nt: TGTGCCTGGACACTCGGGACAGGGGGGAGCCAAGAGACCCAGTACTTC
cdr3_aa: CAWTLGTGGSQETQYF
v_call: TRBV30
cdr3_length: 16
clone_size: NA
d_call: TRBD1
j_call: TRBJ2-5

cdr3_nt: TGCGCCAGCAGCGTCACAGGGGGCCGGGAGCAGTTCTTC
cdr3_aa: CASSVTGGREQFF
v_call: TRBV5-1
cdr3_length: 13
clone_size: NA
d_call: TRBD1
j_call: TRBJ2-1